This T cell receptor (beta chain) was sequenced during a study of neoadjuvant nivolumab and ipilimumab in lung cancer. The overall study: Nivolumab 3 mg/kg was given days 1, 15 and 29, plus ipilimumab 1 mg/kg day 1 in combination.

Findings and limits, study-wide: TCR richness and clonality were higher in tumors than adjacent uninvolved lung. Pathologic regression was not significantly tied to TCR clonality. From pretherapy to surgery, tumor richness and clonality rose with dual therapy.

About this clone: Its antigen is unidentified.

The table came from immunoSEQ multiplex PCR; TCRdb's copy has only in-frame clones and leaves some out. The table records more than 25,000 clones, about 80% of them present only once. This receptor was identified in an adult with non-small cell lung cancer. The material sequenced was tumor tissue, taken after neoadjuvant nivolumab, alone or with ipilimumab, at or shortly before surgery.

The CDR3 DNA reads as TGTGCCAGCAGTGACTTACCGACAGGGTTCAATCAGCCCCAGCATTTT. Protein product: CASSDLPTGFNQPQHF. The rearrangement joins TRBV6-1 to TRBJ1-5, with 7 bases lining up with TRBD1. The CDR3 consists of 16 residues. Germline CDR1 reads MNHNS; CDR2 reads SASEGT. The junction had 8 bases not matched to a gene; V was cut back by 3 bases and J by 3 bases.